Listed below are T cell receptor beta chains from one sample, sequenced in a study of patients and donors after allogeneic stem cell transplantation. From the RT-PCR reads, TCRdb called clonotypes with MiXCR, one entry per CDR3 protein. Of over 200,000 distinct CDR3 sequences in the sample, about 38% were seen once. Sequenced material: blood, either unsorted or a sorted T cell fraction (not recorded which). The origin of the receptors is a human donor who was either an allogeneic HSCT recipient or a stem cell or donor lymphocyte infusion donor (not recorded which). It is not recorded whose cells these are; they may come from a transplant donor. Both conserved end residues are part of each CDR3.

cdr3_aa: CASSLGRYNSPLHF; v_call: TRBV12-3/TRBV12-4; j_call: TRBJ1-6
cdr3_aa: CASSLGQSSYNEQFF; v_call: TRBV5-1; j_call: TRBJ2-1
cdr3_aa: CASSLSRGSFVAEAFF; v_call: TRBV12-3/TRBV12-4; j_call: TRBJ1-1
cdr3_aa: CASSDRDRGELFF; v_call: TRBV5-1; j_call: TRBJ2-2
cdr3_aa: CASSFLFGEPQHF; v_call: TRBV11-2; j_call: TRBJ1-5
cdr3_aa: CASSLVGTEYTEAFF; v_call: TRBV5-1; j_call: TRBJ1-1
cdr3_aa: CATSRGLFSGGYGYTF; v_call: TRBV15; j_call: TRBJ1-2
cdr3_aa: CASSFWTTGNTIYF; v_call: TRBV12-3/TRBV12-4; j_call: TRBJ1-3
cdr3_aa: CASSSVRTGNQPQHF; v_call: TRBV27; j_call: TRBJ1-5
cdr3_aa: CASSQDPRGRNNSPLHF; v_call: TRBV4-3; j_call: TRBJ1-6
cdr3_aa: CSAGLGSQPQHF; v_call: TRBV20-1; j_call: TRBJ1-5
cdr3_aa: CASRDRENSPLHF; v_call: TRBV5-1; j_call: TRBJ1-6
cdr3_aa: CSALETGLQETQYF; v_call: TRBV20-1; j_call: TRBJ2-5
cdr3_aa: CASSQVEYGYTF; v_call: TRBV4-1; j_call: TRBJ1-2
cdr3_aa: CASSSGQLNEKLFF; v_call: TRBV28; j_call: TRBJ1-4
cdr3_aa: CASSAKADTQYF; v_call: TRBV7-3; j_call: TRBJ2-3
cdr3_aa: CASSLLTDNNEQFF; v_call: TRBV5-1; j_call: TRBJ2-1
cdr3_aa: CASSHGAGGDEKLFF; v_call: TRBV3-1; j_call: TRBJ1-4
cdr3_aa: CASSLLAGISNEQYF; v_call: TRBV28; j_call: TRBJ2-7
cdr3_aa: CASSAARLVSEAFF; v_call: TRBV2; j_call: TRBJ1-1
cdr3_aa: CASSSSGSSGNTIYF; v_call: TRBV2; j_call: TRBJ1-3
cdr3_aa: CASSQDGRSNQPQHF; v_call: TRBV4-1; j_call: TRBJ1-5
cdr3_aa: CASIHRGQDSPLHF; v_call: TRBV6-2/TRBV6-3; j_call: TRBJ1-6
cdr3_aa: CASSPSLRPNTEAFF; v_call: TRBV5-5; j_call: TRBJ1-1
cdr3_aa: CASRVGLVSDTQYF; v_call: TRBV27; j_call: TRBJ2-3
cdr3_aa: CSARDSLGTEAFF; v_call: TRBV20-1; j_call: TRBJ1-1
cdr3_aa: CARVTGAVVNTEAFF; v_call: TRBV2; j_call: TRBJ1-1
cdr3_aa: CASSQDRGFANTGELFF; v_call: TRBV4-1; j_call: TRBJ2-2
cdr3_aa: CASSDTAGADTQYF; v_call: TRBV7-9; j_call: TRBJ2-3
cdr3_aa: CSARSPGLAATDTQYF; v_call: TRBV20-1; j_call: TRBJ2-3
cdr3_aa: CSASRGAGDTQYF; v_call: TRBV20-1; j_call: TRBJ2-3
cdr3_aa: CASSTDGQETQYF; v_call: TRBV18; j_call: TRBJ2-5
cdr3_aa: CASSEEGTGRNEKLFF; v_call: TRBV6-1; j_call: TRBJ1-4
cdr3_aa: CATHREGDGYTF; v_call: TRBV12-3/TRBV12-4; j_call: TRBJ1-2
cdr3_aa: CASSLDRIGGPAEAFF; v_call: TRBV5-1; j_call: TRBJ1-1
cdr3_aa: CASSLDDTQYF; v_call: TRBV5-1; j_call: TRBJ2-3
cdr3_aa: CASSLGLQHQPQHF; v_call: TRBV12-3/TRBV12-4; j_call: TRBJ1-5
cdr3_aa: CASSQLERETQYF; v_call: TRBV4-1; j_call: TRBJ2-5
cdr3_aa: CASSLSGTGRSPLHF; v_call: TRBV5-1; j_call: TRBJ1-6
cdr3_aa: CASSLGTGSSRYGYTF; v_call: TRBV5-1; j_call: TRBJ1-2